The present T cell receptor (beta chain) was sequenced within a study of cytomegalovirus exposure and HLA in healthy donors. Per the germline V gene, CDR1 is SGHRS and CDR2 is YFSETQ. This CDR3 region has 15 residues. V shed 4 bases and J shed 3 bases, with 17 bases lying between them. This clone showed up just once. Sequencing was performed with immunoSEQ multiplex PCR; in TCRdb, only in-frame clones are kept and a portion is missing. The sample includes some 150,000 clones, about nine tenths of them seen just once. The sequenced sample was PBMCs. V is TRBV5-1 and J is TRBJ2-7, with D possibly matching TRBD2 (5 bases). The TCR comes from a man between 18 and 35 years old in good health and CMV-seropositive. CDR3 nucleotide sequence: TGCGCCAGCAGCCCCCGGTCCGGAGGCGGCTACGAGCAGTACTTC. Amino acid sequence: CASSPRSGGGYEQYF.